This T cell receptor (beta chain) came from a study of OX40 agonist ivuxolimab in advanced cancers. As for the study in general: Ivuxolimab was delivered to patients intravenously every 2 weeks at doses spanning 0.01 to 10 mg/kg.

Trimming removed 4 bases from V and 0 bases from J, with 7 bases in between. CDR1 and CDR2 from the germline V gene are GTSNPN and SVGIG (reference sequence). This CDR3 is 13 amino acids long. Points on this clone: The antigen remains unidentified.

General study findings and limits: Partial responders at 0.1-3.0 mg/kg showed near-lowest clonal expansion. Expanded peripheral T cells had an undetermined antigen specificity. Several nonresponders also turned out to have low normalized T-cell clonal expansion.

The method was immunoSEQ multiplex PCR; TCRdb's version includes in-frame clones alone and lacks a portion of them. The data contain fewer than 65,000 clones, about 86% of them seen just once; the ten biggest clones take up around 0.5%. This clonotype was obtained from an adult with an advanced solid tumor such as melanoma, head and neck, liver or kidney cancer. This chain joins TRBV30 and TRBJ1-5; no definite D call. The sample here was CD4+ or CD8+ T cells sorted from blood, taken in a trial of the OX40 agonist ivuxolimab. The CDR3 loop reads CAWTADSNQPQHF. For the CDR3, the DNA is TGTGCCTGGACAGCAGATAGCAATCAGCCCCAGCATTTT.